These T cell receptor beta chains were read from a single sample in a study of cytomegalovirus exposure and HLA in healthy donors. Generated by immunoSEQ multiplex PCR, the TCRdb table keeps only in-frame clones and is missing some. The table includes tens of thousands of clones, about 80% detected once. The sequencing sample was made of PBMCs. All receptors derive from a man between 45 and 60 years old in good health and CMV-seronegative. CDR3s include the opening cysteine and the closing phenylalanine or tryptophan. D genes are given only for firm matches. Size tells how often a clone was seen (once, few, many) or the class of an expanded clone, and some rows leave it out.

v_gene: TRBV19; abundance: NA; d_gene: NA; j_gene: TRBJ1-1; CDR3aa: CASSMRETEAFF; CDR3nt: TGTGCCAGTAGTATGCGGGAGACTGAAGCTTTCTTT
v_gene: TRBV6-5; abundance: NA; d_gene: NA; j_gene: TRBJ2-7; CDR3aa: CASSYGKNYEQYF; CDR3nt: TGTGCCAGCAGTTACGGCAAGAACTACGAGCAGTACTTC
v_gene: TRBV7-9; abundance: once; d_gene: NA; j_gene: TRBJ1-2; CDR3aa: CASSALDSGYTF; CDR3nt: TGTGCCAGCAGCGCCCTGGACAGCGGCTACACCTTC
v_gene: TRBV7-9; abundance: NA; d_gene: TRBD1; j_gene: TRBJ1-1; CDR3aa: CASSLEVTGHTEAFF; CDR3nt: TGTGCCAGCAGCTTAGAGGTGACAGGGCACACTGAAGCTTTCTTT
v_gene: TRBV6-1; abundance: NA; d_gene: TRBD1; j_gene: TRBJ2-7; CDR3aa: CASSPGPGKGAEQYF; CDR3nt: TGTGCCAGCAGTCCCGGCCCAGGGAAGGGGGCCGAGCAGTACTTC
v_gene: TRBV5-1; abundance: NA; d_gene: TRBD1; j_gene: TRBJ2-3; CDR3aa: CASSYLTGASTDTQYF; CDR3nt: TGCGCCAGCAGCTATCTTACAGGGGCCAGCACAGATACGCAGTATTTT
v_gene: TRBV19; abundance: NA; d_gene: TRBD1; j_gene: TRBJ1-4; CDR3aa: CAVWAGGEKLFF; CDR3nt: TGTGCGGTTTGGGCAGGGGGTGAAAAACTGTTTTTT
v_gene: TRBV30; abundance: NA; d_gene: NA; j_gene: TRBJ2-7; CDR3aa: CAWSVGDLSYEQYF; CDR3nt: TGTGCCTGGAGCGTAGGAGACCTTAGCTACGAGCAGTACTTC
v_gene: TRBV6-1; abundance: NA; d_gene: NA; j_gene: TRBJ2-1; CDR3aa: CASSDRSNEQFF; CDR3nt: TGTGCCAGCAGTGACAGGTCCAATGAGCAGTTCTTC
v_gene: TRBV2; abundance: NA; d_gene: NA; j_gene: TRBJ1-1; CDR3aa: CASSDWADPLNTEAFF; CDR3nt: TGTGCCAGCAGTGATTGGGCAGACCCCCTGAACACTGAAGCTTTCTTT
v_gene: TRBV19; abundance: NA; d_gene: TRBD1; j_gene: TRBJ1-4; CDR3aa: CASSQTGQVSPEKLFF; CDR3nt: TGTGCCAGTAGTCAAACAGGACAGGTCAGTCCCGAAAAACTGTTTTTT